The 21 T cell receptor beta chains presented below share a single source sample, sequenced in a study of control samples from healthy donors and cancer patients. Measured with immunoSEQ multiplex PCR; TCRdb has only the in-frame clones, and not every one. The sample lists tens of thousands of clones, around 93% occurring once. The sample was PBMCs. The source is a young man with colorectal cancer.

The chain is built from TRBV5-4 and TRBJ2-5; D possibly corresponds to TRBD2 (6 bases). This CDR3 region has 15 residues. Between the trimmed V and J ends, which lost 4 bases and 2 bases, there was a span of 15 bases. Germline CDR1 and CDR2: SGHNT and YYREEE (reference sequence). The CDR3 DNA is TGTGCCAGCAGCATCTCCGGGACTCGGCAAGAGACCCAGTACTTC. Its protein is CASSISGTRQETQYF.

This clone appeared once. The chain has TRBV2 and TRBJ2-1, with 8 bases lining up with TRBD2. Germline CDR1 is SNHLY and CDR2 is FYNNEI. The CDR3 has 14 residues. The ends lost 1 base at V and 9 bases at J; junction bases unmatched: 5. CDR3 sequence reads: CASSEELAVGEQFF. CDR3 nucleotides: TGTGCCAGCAGTGAAGAACTAGCGGTCGGTGAGCAGTTCTTC.

Here the CDR3 reads CASSSPGGTGLEAFF. In nucleotides, the CDR3 is TGTGCCAGCAGCTCACCAGGGGGGACAGGGTTGGAAGCTTTCTTT. The V call is TRBV5-4, the J call TRBJ1-1; 9 bases align to TRBD1. The germline CDR1 and CDR2 sequences are SGHNT and YYREEE (reference sequence). V lost 3 bases to trimming and J lost 8 bases; unmatched junction nucleotides: 11. This CDR3 comprises 15 residues.

A single count supports this clone. V is TRBV11-2 and J is TRBJ1-1; D gene unclear. This CDR3 is built from 13 residues. Germline CDR1 reads SGHAT; CDR2 reads FQNNGV. Trimming took 3 bases from V and 6 from J, leaving 11 bases between them. CDR3 sequence: CASSFPGAAEAFF. The CDR3 region has the DNA TGTGCCAGCAGCTTTCCGGGTGCGGCTGAAGCTTTCTTT.

This clone has just one count. The DNA for the CDR3 is TGTGCCAGCGGGCTCCACGGAAACACCATATATTTT. Translated, it gives CASGLHGNTIYF. The chain has TRBV2 and TRBJ1-3; D is undetermined. From germline, CDR1 is SNHLY and CDR2 FYNNEI. CDR3 length: 12 residues. Between the trimmed V and J ends, which lost 8 bases and 4 bases, there was a span of 9 bases.

V usage is TRBV10-2 and J usage is TRBJ1-5; D is uncertain. The CDR3 runs 17 residues. The V gene's germline CDR1 is WSHSY and CDR2 SAAADI. V lost 2 bases and J lost 6, with 20 bases in between. The CDR3 is CASSEEPAAVAGQPQHF. Here the CDR3 DNA reads TGCGCCAGCAGTGAGGAGCCGGCAGCAGTAGCAGGTCAGCCCCAGCATTTT.

The chain employs TRBV5-1 and TRBJ2-2, with 10 bases lining up with TRBD1. V shed 6 bases and J 1 base; nucleotides not matched to a gene: 6. The CDR3 is 16 residues long. In germline, CDR1 is SGHRS, CDR2 YFSETQ. CDR3 nucleotide sequence: TGCGCCAGCATATCGGGACAGGGGAGGAACACCGGGGAGCTGTTTTTT. This codes for CASISGQGRNTGELFF.

The chain uses TRBV7-9 and TRBJ1-6; unclear D gene. V dropped 8 bases and J dropped 4 bases, with 6 bases sitting between them. Germline assignment: CDR1 SEHNR and CDR2 FQNEAQ (reference sequence). This CDR3 has 12 residues. The CDR3 coding sequence is TGTGCCAGCGAGGCTTATAATTCACCCCTCCACTTT. Translating gives CASEAYNSPLHF.

The chain recombines TRBV9 with TRBJ2-2, with 8 bases lining up with TRBD1. Germline CDR1 reads SGDLS; CDR2 reads YYNGEE. The CDR3 runs 15 residues. The V and J ends lost 3 bases and 13 bases, in that order; junction bases with no gene match: 14. CDR3 sequence (DNA): TGTGCCAGCAGCGCCTCGACAGGGGAGCATAAGTCGCTGTTTTTT. It codes for CASSASTGEHKSLFF.

V is TRBV19 and J is TRBJ1-1; perhaps TRBD1 as D (6 bases). V lost 7 bases and J 1 base, leaving 16 bases between the germline ends. Germline V gene lookup returns CDR1 LNHDA and CDR2 SQIVND (reference sequence). The CDR3 runs to 15 residues. The CDR3 region is CASTAGAGGNTEAFF. In nucleotides, the CDR3 is TGTGCCAGTACCGCAGGGGCCGGGGGGAACACTGAAGCTTTCTTT.

The chain uses TRBV15 and TRBJ2-7; the D gene is possibly TRBD1 (5 bases). Germline values: CDR1 LNHNV, CDR2 YYDKDF (reference sequence). The CDR3 is 14 amino acids. The V and J ends lost 0 bases and 3 bases respectively, with 9 bases between them. CDR3 sequence (DNA): TGTGCCACCAGCAGAGATCCGACAGTCTACGAGCAGTACTTC. This encodes CATSRDPTVYEQYF.

The chain couples TRBV7-9 to TRBJ1-1; TRBD1 matches at 9 bases. With 1 base clipped from V and 4 bases from J, the junction kept 1 base outside the gene matches. The length of the CDR3 is 14 residues. Germline loops: CDR1 SEHNR, CDR2 FQNEAQ (reference sequence). The CDR3 loop reads CASSLGTGVTEAFF. CDR3 in DNA: TGTGCCAGCAGCTTAGGGACAGGGGTCACTGAAGCTTTCTTT. Supplemented by reference TRBV7-9 and TRBJ1-1, the full variable domain reads DTGVSQNPRHKITKRGQNVTFRCDPISEHNRLYWYRQTLGQGPEFLTYFQNEAQLEKSRLLSDRFSAERPKGSFSTLEIQRTEQGDSAMYLCASSLGTGVTEAFFGQGTRLTVV.

The CDR3 coding sequence is TGTGCCAGCAGTTACTCCGGGAGTTCTAATGAAAAACTGTTTTTT. It specifies CASSYSGSSNEKLFF. The rearrangement joins TRBV6-5 to TRBJ1-4; D is ambiguous. The germline gives CDR1 MNHEY, CDR2 SVGAGI. The CDR3 is made up of 15 amino acids. Deletions cut 0 bases from V and 3 bases from J, with 8 bases between.

V gene TRBV20-1 combines with J gene TRBJ2-1; either TRBD1 or TRBD2 may supply D (5 bases each). The germline V and J ends were trimmed by 0 bases and 15 bases, with 12 bases remaining between them. The CDR3 sequence is 11 residues long. Germline CDR1 and CDR2: DFQATT and SNEGSKA (reference sequence). Here the CDR3 DNA reads TGCAGTGCTAGAGATGGGGGTTTATTGTTCTTC. It encodes CSARDGGLLFF.

The chain recombines TRBV4-1 with TRBJ2-4; TRBD1 matches 10 bases. Germline V CDR1 and CDR2: MGHRA, YSYEKL. V dropped 5 bases and J dropped 3; count of bases not matched to a gene: 13. CDR3 length: 18 amino acids. The CDR3 nucleotides read TGCGCCAGCAGCGAAGGGACAGGGGCCGCCGGGGGCAAAAACATTCAGTACTTC. It codes for CASSEGTGAAGGKNIQYF.

The V call is TRBV4-1, the J call TRBJ1-5, with D perhaps TRBD1 (6 bases). The CDR3 consists of 15 residues. The germline V gene encodes CDR1 MGHRA and CDR2 YSYEKL. Trimming left V 4 bases short and J 4 bases short, with 14 bases between. The CDR3 here is CASSPVTGINQPQHF. For the CDR3, the DNA is TGCGCCAGCAGCCCAGTTACAGGGATTAATCAGCCCCAGCATTTT.

V usage is TRBV2 and J usage is TRBJ2-7; tentatively, D is TRBD2 (6 bases). V dropped 6 bases and J dropped 6 bases, with 18 bases sitting between them. The CDR3 spans 14 residues. The V gene's germline CDR1 is SNHLY and CDR2 FYNNEI. CDR3 coding DNA: TGTGCCAGCAGCCTCCGGAGGGGCGCGGGCGAGCAGTACGTC. Amino acid sequence: CASSLRRGAGEQYV.

The chain has TRBV6-2 or TRBV6-3 and TRBJ2-2; D is possibly TRBD2 (6 bases). V was cut by 2 bases and J by 3 bases, with 7 bases left in between. The CDR3 extends over 14 amino acids. The germline V gene encodes CDR1 MNHEY and CDR2 SVGEGT. CDR3 in DNA: TGTGCCAGCAGTTACAGGAGGGACACCGGGGAGCTGTTTTTT. Its protein is CASSYRRDTGELFF.

This chain links TRBV12-3 or TRBV12-4 with TRBJ2-1; weak D call: TRBD2 (5 bases). Trimming took off 5 bases at V and 9 bases at J, with 14 bases between the two ends. The CDR3 is made up of 13 amino acids. CDR3 bases: TGTGCCAGCAGTCGCGGGTTAGCCCCTGAGCAGTTCTTC. This gives the protein CASSRGLAPEQFF.

This clone came up once. V and J are TRBV6-2 or TRBV6-3 and TRBJ2-1; 10 bases agree with TRBD2. Germline assignment: CDR1 MNHEY and CDR2 SVGEGT. With V trimmed by 5 bases and J by 8 bases, 9 bases remained unmatched. CDR3 length equals 15 residues. Written as DNA, the CDR3 is TGTGCCAGCAGTGACCTACTAGCGGGGAGGGATGAGCAGTTCTTC. This sequence encodes CASSDLLAGRDEQFF.

J is TRBJ1-5 and V is TRBV24-1, with 8 bases matching TRBD1. V lost 3 bases and J lost 3; bases outside the gene matches: 3. The germline V gene has CDR1 KGHDR and CDR2 SFDVKD. The CDR3 sequence is 15 residues long. The CDR3 spells CATSDGQGVNQPQHF. In nucleotides, the CDR3 is TGTGCCACCAGTGATGGACAGGGAGTCAATCAGCCCCAGCATTTT.